The 20 T cell receptor beta chains given below trace back to one sample, sequenced in a study of CD8+CD57+ T cells in acquired aplastic anemia. Genomic DNA served as template for TCR beta VDJ and CDR3 profiling. TCRdb re-called the reads through MiXCR, storing one row per CDR3 protein. The repertoire consists of around 150,000 distinct CDR3 sequences, with around half occurring once and the leading ten covering about 3%. Only patients with CD8+CD57+ cell expansion on flow cytometry were chosen for sequencing. Sequenced: sorted CD4+, CD8+, or CD8+CD57+ T cells (not recorded which) from PBMCs. The receptor set was obtained from a human donor with aplastic anemia.

This clonotype appeared many times. This chain connects TRBV7-3 to TRBJ1-5; maybe TRBD1 (5 bases). V lost 3 bases and J 9 bases, leaving 12 bases between the germline ends. The CDR3 spans 13 residues. Looked up from germline, CDR1 is SGHTA and CDR2 is FQGTGA. In DNA, the CDR3 is TGTGCCAGCAGCTTGATCGGGGGAGGGCCCCAGCATTTT. Translation: CASSLIGGGPQHF.

The sample holds a few counts of this clonotype. The rearrangement uses TRBV6-2 or TRBV6-3 and TRBJ2-2; 7 bases are a match to TRBD1. The germline CDR1 and CDR2 sequences are MNHEY and SVGEGT. The CDR3 extends over 15 amino acids. After removal of 8 bases from V and 2 bases from J, the junction contained 8 bases not matched to a gene. DNA of the CDR3: TGTGCCAGCCAGGGCCGGGACAGTAACACCGGGGAGCTGTTTTTT. It encodes CASQGRDSNTGELFF.

With regard to this clonotype: Being one base from a much bigger clone, this may be a read error. The genes are TRBV7-9 and TRBJ2-7, with a tentative D call TRBD2 (5 bases). This CDR3 contains 14 residues. The germline CDR1 and CDR2 sequences are SEHNR and FQNEAQ (reference sequence). Trimming left V 7 bases short and J 0 bases short, with 13 bases between. The CDR3 sequence is CASNSFAGSYEQYF. The CDR3 DNA reads as TGTGCCAGCAACTCCTTTGCGGGCTCCTACGAGCAGTACTTC.

This clonotype has only a few counts. The chain links TRBV27 to TRBJ2-7; 12 positions match TRBD2. V trimming: 5 bases; J trimming: 5 bases; junction bases outside the gene matches: 13. The CDR3 has 17 residues. CDR1 and CDR2 (germline): MNHEY, SMNVEV (reference sequence). This CDR3 reads CASSRTGLAGGADEQYF. The DNA for the CDR3 is TGTGCCAGCAGTCGGACGGGACTAGCGGGTGGCGCCGACGAGCAGTACTTC.

The genes are TRBV25-1 and TRBJ1-2; TRBD1 is a possible D gene (6 bases). This CDR3 is 16 amino acids long. V lost 2 bases to trimming and J lost 5 bases, with 18 bases between them. Per germline, CDR1 MGHDK and CDR2 SYGVNS. Written as DNA, the CDR3 is TGTGCCAGCAGTGAAGGAGGACAGCTCACTAGATATGGCTACACCTTC. Residues: CASSEGGQLTRYGYTF.

This chain joins TRBV15 and TRBJ2-1, with a weak D call TRBD2 (6 bases). The germline V and J ends were trimmed by 0 bases and 2 bases, with 14 bases remaining between them. The CDR3 runs 17 residues. CDR1 is LNHNV and CDR2 is YYDKDF in the germline V gene (reference sequence). This CDR3 reads CATSRESSGHAYNEQFF. The DNA for the CDR3 is TGTGCCACCAGCAGAGAGAGTAGCGGACATGCCTACAATGAGCAGTTCTTC.

Regarding this clonotype: This may be a read error, as it is one base from a much larger clone. The chain carries TRBV19 and TRBJ2-6; D ambiguous. Germline V CDR1 and CDR2: LNHDA, SQIVND (reference sequence). This CDR3 region has 16 residues. CDR3 residues: CAISTPPLSGANVLTF. CDR3 bases: TGTGCCATTAGTACCCCCCCCCTCTCTGGGGCCAACGTCCTGACTTTC.

This clonotype was detected once. This CDR3 reads CATSDPVRNTGELFF. The CDR3 nucleotides are TGTGCCACCAGTGATCCCGTCAGGAACACCGGGGAGCTGTTTTTT. The chain links TRBV24-1 to TRBJ2-2, with D hard to call. Trimming cost V 3 bases and J 1 base, with 8 bases left between them. The germline gives CDR1 KGHDR, CDR2 SFDVKD. The CDR3 spans 15 residues.

This clonotype was recorded at least ten times. The chain carries TRBV29-1 and TRBJ2-7; D gene unclear. The germline gives CDR1 SQVTM, CDR2 ANQGSEA. The CDR3 loop spans 12 amino acids. Trimming stripped 2 bases from V and 6 bases from J, with 11 bases between. The CDR3, as DNA: TGCAGCGTTGAAACTGGGGTCCGCGAGCAGTACTTC. Translating it yields CSVETGVREQYF.

The chain combines TRBV6-4 with TRBJ2-3; no firm D call. This CDR3 contains 15 residues. V dropped 2 bases and J dropped 3 bases, with 12 bases sitting between them. CDR1 MRHNA and CDR2 SNTAGT come from the germline V gene. The DNA for the CDR3 is TGTGCCAGCAGTGACCCCCCTAGAGCTACAGATACGCAGTATTTT. Protein sequence: CASSDPPRATDTQYF.

V and J are TRBV29-1 and TRBJ2-3, with 10 bases aligning to TRBD2. This CDR3 comprises 16 residues. Per germline, CDR1 SQVTM and CDR2 ANQGSEA. The J segment lost 1 base and the V segment lost 6 bases, leaving 10 bases of the junction unmatched. The CDR3, as DNA: TGCAGCGTAGCCGGGACTAGCGTAAGGGGCACAGATACGCAGTATTTT. This translates into CSVAGTSVRGTDTQYF.

The gene calls are TRBV2 and TRBJ2-3; TRBD2 matches at 13 bases. The CDR3 runs to 16 residues. V shed 8 bases, J shed 1 base, and the junction held 6 bases outside the gene matches. The germline V gene encodes CDR1 SNHLY and CDR2 FYNNEI. CDR3 residues: CASRLAGGRGTDTQYF. Here the CDR3 DNA reads TGTGCCAGCCGACTAGCGGGAGGACGAGGCACAGATACGCAGTATTTT.

In the case of this clonotype: Given a much more abundant clone one base away, this may be a read error. The chain employs TRBV30 and TRBJ2-5; possibly TRBD1 or TRBD2 for D (5 bases each). The V and J ends lost 0 bases and 3 bases respectively, with 14 bases between them. CDR1 and CDR2 (germline): GTSNPN, SVGIG (reference sequence). CDR3 length: 15 residues. This CDR3 is CAWSVRPRGEETQYF. The CDR3, as DNA: TGTGCCTGGAGTGTACGTCCCAGAGGGGAAGAGACCCAGTACTTC.

A note on this clonotype: One junction end disagrees with the germline gene, perhaps due to a read error. This chain joins TRBV11-2 and TRBJ1-2, with a tentative D call TRBD1 (5 bases). Germline lookup yields CDR1 SGHAT and CDR2 FQNNGV. There are 14 residues in the CDR3. CDR3 sequence reads: CASSFNGRDYGCTF. The CDR3 DNA reads TGTGCCAGCAGCTTCAATGGCAGGGACTATGGCTGCACCTTC.

This chain joins TRBV5-1 and TRBJ2-7; D possibly uses TRBD1 or TRBD2 (5 bases each). This CDR3 is 15 amino acids long. The germline V and J ends were trimmed by 2 bases and 0 bases, with 12 bases remaining between them. Germline CDR1 and CDR2: SGHRS and YFSETQ. CDR3 loop: CASSLGTANSYEQYF. CDR3 DNA sequence: TGCGCCAGCAGCTTAGGGACGGCAAACTCCTACGAGCAGTACTTC.

The table lists this clonotype with many counts. V gene TRBV6-6 combines with J gene TRBJ1-1, with 7 bases aligning to TRBD1. The V segment lost 5 bases and the J segment 6 bases; nucleotides outside the gene matches: 9. CDR1 MNHNY and CDR2 SVGAGI come from the germline V gene (reference sequence). This CDR3 contains 14 residues. The CDR3 DNA reads TGTGCCAGCAGTCTCGACAGGGTGGTCCCTGAAGCTTTCTTT. Translation gives CASSLDRVVPEAFF.

In its sample, this clonotype was seen a few times. The chain employs TRBV30 and TRBJ2-1, with TRBD2 matching 7 bases. The trim removed 1 base at V and 5 bases at J, leaving 5 bases unmatched. The CDR3 has 14 amino acids. Germline loops: CDR1 GTSNPN, CDR2 SVGIG (reference sequence). CDR3 in DNA: TGTGCCTGGAGTGCGGGCCTAGCGGACAATGAGCAGTTCTTC. It codes for CAWSAGLADNEQFF.

The chain couples TRBV15 to TRBJ2-7; 7 nucleotides line up with TRBD2. Trimming at V came to 1 base and at J to 6 bases, leaving 9 bases not matched to a gene. Per germline, CDR1 LNHNV and CDR2 YYDKDF (reference sequence). CDR3 length: 15 amino acids. The CDR3 DNA sequence: TGTGCCACCAGCAGAGGCGGGGGTTATTGGTCCGAGCAGTACTTC. Amino acid sequence: CATSRGGGYWSEQYF.

This clonotype was counted ten times or more. The rearrangement links TRBV7-8 to TRBJ2-1; 12 bases align to TRBD2. Germline assignment: CDR1 SGHVS and CDR2 FQNEAQ. The CDR3 consists of 16 residues. Trimming took 5 bases from V and 4 from J; bases not matched to a gene: 6. The CDR3 reads CASSRTSGTTYNEQFF. For the CDR3, the DNA is TGTGCCAGCAGCCGGACTAGCGGGACTACGTACAATGAGCAGTTCTTC.

This clonotype was picked up many times. The chain has TRBV5-1 and TRBJ2-2, with 12 bases lining up with TRBD2. After removal of 5 bases from V and 6 bases from J, the junction contained 8 bases not matched to a gene. The CDR3 is made up of 16 amino acids. Per germline, CDR1 SGHRS and CDR2 YFSETQ. Here the CDR3 reads CASRRLAGAASGELFF. CDR3 bases: TGCGCCAGCAGACGACTAGCGGGAGCGGCATCCGGGGAGCTGTTTTTT.